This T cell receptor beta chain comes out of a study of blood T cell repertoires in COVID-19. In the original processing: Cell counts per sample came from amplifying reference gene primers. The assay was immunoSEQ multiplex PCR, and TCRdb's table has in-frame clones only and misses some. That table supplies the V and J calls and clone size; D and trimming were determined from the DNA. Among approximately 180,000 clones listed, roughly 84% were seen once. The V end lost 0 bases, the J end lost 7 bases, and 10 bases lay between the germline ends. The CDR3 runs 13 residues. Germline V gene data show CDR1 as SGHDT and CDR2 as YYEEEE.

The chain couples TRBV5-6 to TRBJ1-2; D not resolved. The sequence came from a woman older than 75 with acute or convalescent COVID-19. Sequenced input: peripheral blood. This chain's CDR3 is CASSLAGGSGYTF. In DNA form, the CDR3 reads TGTGCCAGCAGCTTGGCCGGAGGGAGTGGCTACACCTTC.